Sequencing of this TCR beta chain was carried out in a study of OX40 agonist ivuxolimab in advanced cancers. Study results and limitations: Antigen targets of the expanded peripheral T cells went undetermined. Expanded clones belonging to CD8+ T cells outnumbered, on average, those of CD4+.

Germline assignment: CDR1 SNHLY and CDR2 FYNNEI. V trimming: 6 bases; J trimming: 3 bases; junction bases outside the gene matches: 5. The CDR3 totals 15 residues. Comments on this clone: Its antigen is currently unknown.

Sequencing was performed with immunoSEQ multiplex PCR; in TCRdb, only in-frame clones are kept and a portion is missing. This sample has 55,000 to 75,000 clones, with approximately 90% found just once. This TCR was recovered from an adult with an advanced solid tumor such as melanoma, head and neck, liver or kidney cancer. Specimen: CD4+ or CD8+ T cells sorted from blood, collected in a trial of the OX40 agonist ivuxolimab. This chain joins TRBV2 and TRBJ1-6, with 7 bases fitting TRBD1. The CDR3 region has the DNA TGTGCCAGCAGGATACAGGGGAACTATAATTCACCCCTCCACTTT. It specifies CASRIQGNYNSPLHF.